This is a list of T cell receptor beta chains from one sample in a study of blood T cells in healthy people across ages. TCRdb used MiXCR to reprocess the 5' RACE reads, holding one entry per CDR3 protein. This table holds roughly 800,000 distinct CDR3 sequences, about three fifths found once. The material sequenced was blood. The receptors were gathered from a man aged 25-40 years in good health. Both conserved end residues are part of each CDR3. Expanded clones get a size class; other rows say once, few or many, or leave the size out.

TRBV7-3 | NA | CASSPTRTGNTGELFF
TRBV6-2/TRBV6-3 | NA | CASSREGQIRGYGYTF
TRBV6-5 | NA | CASSRTGANEKLFF
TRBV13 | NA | CASSLGRGSEPQHF
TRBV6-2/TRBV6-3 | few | CASSPTGQGSYGYTF
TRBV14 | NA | CASSNWPSPLHF
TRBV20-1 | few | CSISGTGSREQYF
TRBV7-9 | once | CASSVREGPDTQYF
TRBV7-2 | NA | CASSFLPSGANVLTF
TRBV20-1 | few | CSAPGETYEQYF
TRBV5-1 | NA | CASGLAGENTQYF
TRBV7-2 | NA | CASSWGREISYEQYF
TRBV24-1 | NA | CATSAPGANVLTF
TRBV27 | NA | CASSWASGRAGEQYF
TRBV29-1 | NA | CSVEEGGPGREQYF
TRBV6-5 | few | CASSYSRTARDTQYF
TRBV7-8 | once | CASSTRSLTGVNSPLHF
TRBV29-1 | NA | CSALLAGKRSYNEQFF
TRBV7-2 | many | CASSLTGTGSYEQYF
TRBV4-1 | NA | CASSQDYRAYNEQYF
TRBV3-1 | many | CASSQGYEQYF
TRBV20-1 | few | CSASRPTSGRGQQYF
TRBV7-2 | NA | CASTPFGEETQYF
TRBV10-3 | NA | CAIRAAGAPGEQFF
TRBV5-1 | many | CASSLTGTQFSGANVLTF
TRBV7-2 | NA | CASSLRGIHQPQHF
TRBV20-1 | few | CSASTGDYEQYF
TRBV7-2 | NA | CASSLAANTEAFF
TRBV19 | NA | CASSQETGRDVYGYTF
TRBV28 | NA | CASSTTGFPPYEQYF
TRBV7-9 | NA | CASSLALGQDQETQYF
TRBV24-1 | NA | CATSDHLTSGREEQFF
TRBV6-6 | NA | CASSYTIPLYEQYF
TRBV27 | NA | CASSFEGLFSYNEQFF
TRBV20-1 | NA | CSARDIMGGNALETQYF
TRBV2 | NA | CASSERQGVNEQYF
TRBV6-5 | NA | CASKFGAYGYTF
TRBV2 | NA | CASKGQGETQYF
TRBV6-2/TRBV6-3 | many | CASSPGTWGYTF
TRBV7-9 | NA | CASSLTGAGGKLFF
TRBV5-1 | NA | CASSLLGQDTEAFF
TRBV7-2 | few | CASSLTVGQETQYF
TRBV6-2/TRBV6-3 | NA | CASSTQKRTGATGELFF